The next 5 T cell receptor beta chains were all read from a single sample in a study of CDR3 diversity in severe acne. Each CDR3 protein gets one entry after TCRdb re-called the PCR reads with MiXCR. The repertoire consists of 100,000 or so distinct CDR3 sequences, with around 56% occurring once and the leading ten covering 12%. The sequenced sample consisted of blood. The origin of the receptors is a male donor with acne.

Here the CDR3 DNA reads TGTGCCAGCAGCTTAGCAGGCAGGCTTAACACTGAAGCTTTCTTT. Amino acids: CASSLAGRLNTEAFF. The chain links TRBV7-8 to TRBJ1-1; no reliable D call. This CDR3 region has 15 residues. V was trimmed by 0 bases and J by 2 bases, leaving 10 bases between them. Per the germline V gene, CDR1 is SGHVS and CDR2 is FQNEAQ.

In its sample, this clonotype was seen a few times. The J gene is TRBJ2-5, the V gene TRBV6-6; D ambiguous. Per germline, CDR1 MNHNY and CDR2 SVGAGI (reference sequence). The germline V and J ends were trimmed by 0 bases and 4 bases, with 12 bases remaining between them. The CDR3 spans 15 residues. The CDR3 here is CASSYSRLVSETQYF. The DNA of the CDR3 is TGTGCCAGCAGTTACTCTCGGCTGGTCTCAGAGACCCAGTACTTC.

This clonotype was seen a few times. This CDR3 fails to terminate in the conserved phenylalanine or tryptophan, so it likely reflects a read error. This chain joins TRBV9 and TRBJ2-1; 7 bases map to TRBD1. The CDR3 is made up of 15 amino acids. The germline V gene encodes CDR1 SGDLS and CDR2 YYNGEE. CDR3 amino acids: CASSTRQGGYNGQFL. CDR3 in DNA: TGTGCCAGCAGCACTAGACAGGGCGGGTACAATGGGCAGTTCCTC.

This clonotype was observed a handful of times. V usage is TRBV6-1 and J usage is TRBJ1-1, with D tentatively TRBD1 (5 bases). V lost 8 bases to trimming and J lost 2 bases, with 12 bases between them. Germline-derived CDR1 and CDR2 are MNHNS and SASEGT. CDR3 length: 13 residues. Here the CDR3 DNA reads TGTGCCAGCGCCGAGGGACGTAACACTGAAGCTTTCTTT. Amino acid sequence: CASAEGRNTEAFF.

This clonotype was seen repeatedly, ten times or more. The chain has TRBV20-1 and TRBJ1-2; TRBD1 might be the D (5 bases). This CDR3 has 14 residues. Germline values: CDR1 DFQATT, CDR2 SNEGSKA (reference sequence). V shed 3 bases and J shed 4 bases, with 15 bases lying between them. This CDR3 is CSARESAGSYGYTF. The CDR3 nucleotides are TGCAGTGCTAGGGAATCGGCAGGGAGCTATGGCTACACCTTC.